The clone carrying this T cell receptor beta chain was seen repeatedly, ten times or more. Each CDR3 protein is one row after TCRdb ran MiXCR on the RACE reads. This sample yields roughly 120,000 distinct CDR3 sequences, of which approximately 12% are seen a single time; around 2.7% belongs to the top ten. This sample stems from a study of human T cells and chemical hapten exposure. The CDR3 sequence is 15 residues long. Per the germline V gene, CDR1 is SGHRS and CDR2 is YFSETQ. Trimming stripped 3 bases from V and 0 bases from J, with 13 bases between. The time point: pre-sensitization, week 0. The treatment denotes: therapeutic diphenylcyclopropenone sensitization with weekly scalp DPC.

The receptor comes from a woman between 18 and 30 years old with alopecia areata. Some clones in this sample may be carry-over from other donors' samples. Here the sequenced sample was whole blood, taken in connection with sensitization to the hapten diphenylcyclopropenone (DPC). The gene calls are TRBV5-1 and TRBJ2-7, with TRBD1 as a possible D gene (7 bases). The CDR3 protein is CASSWGDRSSYEQYF. The CDR3 coding sequence is TGCGCCAGCAGCTGGGGGGACAGATCCTCCTACGAGCAGTACTTC. The full variable domain, with the rest looked up from reference TRBV5-1 and TRBJ2-7, is KAGVTQTPRYLIKTRGQQVTLSCSPISGHRSVSWYQQTPGQGLQFLFEYFSETQRNKGNFPGRFSGRQFSNSRSEMNVSTLELGDSALYLCASSWGDRSSYEQYFGPGTRLTVT.